These T cell receptor beta chains were read from a single sample in a study of preoperative IRX-2 immunotherapy in early breast cancer. The assay was immunoSEQ multiplex PCR, and TCRdb's table has in-frame clones only and misses some. The sample has roughly 24,000 clones; approximately 77% are singletons. The input for sequencing was lymph node tissue, taken after IRX-2 immunotherapy. The receptors derive from a human donor with breast cancer. Both conserved end residues are part of each CDR3. D genes are given only for firm matches. Clone size is stated in some rows and not others, as once, few, many or a class when expanded.

v_gene	abundance	d_gene	j_gene	CDR3aa	CDR3nt
TRBV6-4	NA	NA	TRBJ1-3	CASSPPGGFSGNTIYF	TGTGCCAGCAGTCCCCCGGGAGGGTTCTCTGGAAACACCATATATTTT
TRBV6-7	NA	TRBD1	TRBJ1-2	CASKRDSGNYGYTF	TGTGCCAGCAAACGGGACAGCGGGAACTATGGCTACACCTTC
TRBV15	few	TRBD2	TRBJ2-3	CATSRDRASGGGTDTQYF	TGTGCCACCAGCAGAGATAGGGCTAGCGGAGGGGGCACAGATACGCAGTATTTT
TRBV11-3	NA	TRBD2	TRBJ2-7	CASSLYLAGDEHYEQYF	TGTGCCAGCAGCTTATACCTAGCGGGAGACGAGCACTACGAGCAGTACTTC
TRBV28	once	NA	TRBJ1-5	CASSFRYSNQPQHF	TGTGCCAGCAGTTTTCGGTATAGCAATCAGCCCCAGCATTTT
TRBV6-8	NA	TRBD2	TRBJ2-1	CASRAGGYNEQFF	TGTGCCAGCAGAGCGGGAGGTTATAATGAGCAGTTCTTC
TRBV5-1	NA	NA	TRBJ1-5	CASSLVAGGNQPQHF	TGCGCCAGCAGCTTGGTGGCAGGGGGCAATCAGCCCCAGCATTTT
TRBV7-1	NA	TRBD1	TRBJ1-2	CASSSRTGGPANYGYTF	TGTGCCAGCAGCTCCCGGACAGGGGGACCAGCTAACTATGGCTACACCTTC
TRBV18	NA	NA	TRBJ2-3	CASSSSGGSTDTQYF	TGTGCCAGCTCATCGTCGGGGGGCAGCACAGATACGCAGTATTTT
TRBV6-8	few	NA	TRBJ1-2	CASSLSQGGYTF	TGTGCCAGCAGCCTCTCTCAGGGTGGCTACACCTTC
TRBV6-8	NA	NA	TRBJ2-5	CASSYSRETQYF	TGTGCCAGCAGTTACTCGCGGGAGACCCAGTACTTC
TRBV11-3	NA	NA	TRBJ1-2	CASSLKSKGRDGYTF	TGTGCCAGCAGCCTTAAGAGTAAGGGTAGGGATGGCTACACCTTC
TRBV23-1	NA	NA	TRBJ1-4	CASSFRDLGNLVMGEKLFF	TGCGCCAGCAGTTTCCGGGACCTGGGAAATTTAGTGATGGGTGAAAAACTGTTTTTT
TRBV12-5	few	TRBD1	TRBJ2-7	CASGSRGTGQGSSGNYEQYF	TGTGCTAGTGGTTCACGGGGTACGGGACAGGGTTCTAGCGGAAACTACGAGCAGTACTTC
TRBV9	NA	NA	TRBJ1-5	CASSLASNQPQHF	TGTGCCAGCAGTTTAGCCAGCAATCAGCCCCAGCATTTT
TRBV23-1	NA	NA	TRBJ2-1	CASSQDSRTFYNEQFF	TGCGCCAGCAGCCAAGATTCCAGAACCTTTTACAATGAGCAGTTCTTC
TRBV6-8	NA	TRBD1	TRBJ1-3	CASSVMTGSNGNTIYF	TGTGCCAGCAGTGTTATGACAGGGTCTAATGGAAACACCATATATTTT
TRBV6-8	few	NA	TRBJ2-1	CASSYSDANEQFF	TGTGCCAGCAGTTACTCGGACGCGAATGAGCAGTTCTTC
TRBV18	NA	TRBD1	TRBJ1-4	CASSHRDSNEKLFF	TGTGCCAGCTCCCACCGGGACAGTAATGAAAAACTGTTTTTT
TRBV6-8	NA	TRBD2	TRBJ2-5	CASSDSGLARETQYF	TGTGCCAGCAGTGACTCTGGACTAGCACGAGAGACCCAGTACTTC
TRBV14	NA	TRBD1	TRBJ1-1	CASSQDSWGQGGTEAFF	TGTGCCAGCAGCCAAGATTCTTGGGGACAGGGGGGGACTGAAGCTTTCTTT
TRBV28	NA	NA	TRBJ2-5	CASRGARETQYF	TGTGCCAGCAGGGGGGCTCGGGAGACCCAGTACTTC
TRBV6-8	NA	NA	TRBJ1-3	CASSYRVESNSRSGNTIYF	TGTGCCAGCAGTTACAGGGTGGAGTCGAACAGCCGCTCTGGAAACACCATATATTTT
TRBV7-1	NA	NA	TRBJ1-5	CASSLGLGGNQPQHF	TGTGCCAGCAGCTTAGGTTTGGGAGGCAATCAGCCCCAGCATTTT
TRBV6-8	NA	TRBD2	TRBJ2-1	CAISPGLGEVEQFF	TGTGCCATCAGTCCGGGACTAGGGGAAGTTGAGCAGTTCTTC
TRBV11-3	NA	TRBD1	TRBJ2-3	CASSSSWTGTITDTQYF	TGTGCCAGCAGCTCGAGTTGGACAGGGACGATCACAGATACGCAGTATTTT
TRBV28	NA	TRBD2	TRBJ2-7	CASNASGRAPGQYF	TGTGCCAGCAACGCTAGCGGGAGGGCCCCCGGGCAGTACTTC
TRBV11-3	NA	TRBD2	TRBJ2-5	CASSLPGGGTETQYF	TGTGCCAGCAGCTTACCGGGAGGGGGGACGGAGACCCAGTACTTC
TRBV6-8	once	TRBD1	TRBJ1-2	CASSYSAGGGYGYTF	TGTGCCAGCAGTTACTCGGCAGGGGGAGGCTATGGCTACACTTTC
TRBV6-8	NA	NA	TRBJ2-5	CASSRSARETQYF	TGTGCCAGCAGTCGGTCGGCGCGAGAGACCCAGTACTTC
TRBV19	once	NA	TRBJ1-4	CATRQPRTTNEKLFF	TGTGCCACCAGACAGCCTAGGACAACTAATGAAAAACTGTTTTTT
TRBV11-3	few	TRBD1	TRBJ1-2	CASSLVATGGAGYTF	TGTGCCAGCAGCTTAGTAGCGACAGGGGGCGCTGGCTACACCTTC
TRBV29-1	NA	TRBD1	TRBJ1-2	CSVVVGTGGVYGYTF	TGCAGCGTTGTCGTCGGGACAGGGGGAGTCTATGGCTACACCTTC
TRBV5-1	once	TRBD2	TRBJ2-1	CASSVGDYPPREQFF	TGCGCCAGCAGCGTGGGGGACTACCCTCCCCGTGAGCAGTTCTTC
TRBV25-1	NA	TRBD1	TRBJ1-1	CASSAQGASTEAFF	TGTGCCAGCAGTGCACAGGGGGCTAGTACTGAAGCTTTCTTT
TRBV19	NA	NA	TRBJ1-5	CASSISRQPQHF	TGTGCCAGTAGTATATCACGCCAGCCCCAGCATTTT
TRBV6-8	NA	NA	TRBJ1-5	CASSSERATQPQHF	TGTGCCAGCAGTTCGGAAAGGGCCACGCAGCCCCAGCATTTT
TRBV6-8	NA	NA	TRBJ2-3	CATSTNTATDTQYF	TGTGCCACCTCCACCAATACAGCCACAGATACGCAGTATTTT
TRBV6-8	once	NA	TRBJ1-2	CASRPPGRENGYTF	TGTGCCAGCCGGCCCCCGGGGCGGGAAAATGGCTACACCTTC
TRBV11-3	NA	TRBD1	TRBJ2-5	CASSRTGGQETQYF	TGTGCCAGCAGCAGAACAGGGGGACAAGAGACCCAGTACTTC
TRBV6-8	once	TRBD1	TRBJ1-2	CASSSPGQGAGGYTF	TGTGCCAGCAGTTCCCCCGGACAGGGGGCGGGAGGCTACACCTTC
TRBV19	NA	TRBD1	TRBJ2-7	CASRSGGGYEQYF	TGTGCCAGTAGGTCAGGGGGCGGCTACGAGCAGTACTTC
TRBV6-8	once	NA	TRBJ1-2	CASSENLAVGGYTF	TGTGCCAGCAGTGAGAACTTGGCAGTAGGCGGCTACACCTTC
TRBV7-1	NA	NA	TRBJ1-1	CASSETLRITEAFF	TGTGCCAGCAGTGAGACCTTGAGGATCACTGAAGCTTTCTTT
TRBV30	NA	NA	TRBJ2-6	CAWSVLGGLGANVLTF	TGTGCCTGGAGTGTACTTGGGGGGCTAGGGGCCAACGTCCTGACTTTC
TRBV7-5	NA	NA	TRBJ1-1	CASRHEGVKDTEAFF	TGTGCCAGCAGGCACGAGGGGGTAAAGGACACTGAAGCTTTCTTT
TRBV11-3	NA	NA	TRBJ2-7	CASSKGTDSSYEQYF	TGTGCCAGCTCTAAGGGGACGGACAGCTCCTACGAGCAGTACTTC
TRBV6-8	NA	TRBD1	TRBJ2-4	CASGTVAKNIQYF	TGTGCCAGTGGGACAGTAGCCAAAAACATTCAGTACTTC
TRBV6-8	few	TRBD1	TRBJ2-7	CASAPGTGEYEQYF	TGTGCCAGTGCTCCCGGGACAGGGGAATACGAGCAGTACTTC
TRBV19	NA	TRBD2	TRBJ2-1	CASSSRGRGYNEQFF	TGTGCCAGTAGTTCGCGCGGGAGAGGATACAATGAGCAGTTCTTC
TRBV6-8	NA	TRBD2	TRBJ2-7	CASRREDSYEQYF	TGTGCCAGCAGACGGGAGGACTCCTACGAGCAGTACTTC
TRBV11-3	NA	NA	TRBJ1-2	CASKSSGNNYGYTF	TGTGCCAGCAAGTCCTCGGGGAATAACTATGGCTACACCTTC
TRBV5-1	NA	NA	TRBJ2-7	CASSRLELAGQGGPYEQYF	TGCGCCAGCAGCCGTCTGGAACTAGCGGGACAGGGGGGGCCCTACGAGCAGTACTTC
TRBV6-8	NA	NA	TRBJ2-3	CASCEGGLTDTQYF	TGTGCCAGCTGTGAGGGAGGTCTCACAGATACGCAGTATTTT
TRBV11-1	NA	NA	TRBJ2-7	CASSLKGSIDEQYF	TGTGCCAGCAGCTTAAAGGGATCAATAGACGAGCAGTACTTC
TRBV11-3	NA	TRBD1	TRBJ1-3	CASSYRPPTGGSGNTIYF	TGTGCCAGCAGCTACCGGCCACCGACAGGGGGCTCTGGAAACACCATATATTTT
TRBV6-8	few	NA	TRBJ2-4	CVSSYSIGQINIQYF	TGTGTCAGCAGTTACTCGATTGGGCAGATAAACATTCAGTACTTC
TRBV9	NA	NA	TRBJ1-4	CASSDVGEGEKLFF	TGTGCCAGCAGTGATGTCGGGGAAGGGGAAAAACTGTTTTTT
TRBV6-8	NA	NA	TRBJ1-5	CASTARGASNQPQHF	TGTGCCAGCACAGCCCGGGGGGCTAGCAATCAGCCCCAGCATTTT
TRBV6-1	NA	NA	TRBJ2-7	CASSEVGGSYEQYF	TGTGCCAGCAGTGAAGTGGGGGGTTCCTACGAGCAGTACTTC